The present entry profiles one T cell receptor beta chain with its context. Its target antigen remains unknown. Qualities for individual bases were not recorded, and no much larger clone is one base off. Each collaborating institution followed its own protocols to collect whole blood in K2EDTA tubes. For TCRbeta analysis, collaborators shipped samples in one of three forms: frozen whole blood, isolated PBMCs, or DNA extracted from either of those sample types. This sample is part of a study of blood T cell repertoires in COVID-19 (dated by TCRdb to 2020 to 2021). General notes on the study: Samples covering the acute and convalescent phases of COVID-19 were provided by collaborators in the United States, Italy and Spain. The prospective study material was composed of cDNA or gDNA derived from T cells, B-cell-depleted T cells, or PBMCs. Subjects who had been exposed to COVID-19, were actively infected with it, or had recovered from it provided the deeply sampled blood TCRbeta repertoires that made up the dataset. A freely available public database, intended as a resource for researchers studying the immune response to SARS-CoV-2, is where the repertoires were released. The samples were drawn from two sources: the first 160 participants of the ongoing ImmuneRACE study, and 1,200 or so subjects contributed by 6 global collaborators. The sample metadata nearly always contained a de-identified subject ID, COVID-19 status, age in years and sex. Where HLA class I and class II types were available, the types were taken from metadata supplied by the sample provider, not from assay-based typing. Summary of the overall study and its limitations: How much clinical and demographic metadata was included differed by source and by participant, and the metadata was provided uncurated.

The CDR3 numbers 13 residues from cysteine through phenylalanine. Kept here is only the CDR3 DNA, which spans 39 bases and is read in frame from base 1. Germline trimming amounts to 7 bases on V and 7 bases on J, with 8 as the count of junction bases outside the gene matches. CDR1 SGHNT and CDR2 YENEEA were looked up in the germline V gene. TCRbeta CDR3 regions were amplified from genomic DNA by means of the immunoSEQ Assay, a bias-controlled multiplex PCR. Regarding the original processing steps: Within the assay, amplification of reference gene primers was used to estimate how many nucleated cells each sample contained. To quantify the absolute abundance of each unique TCRbeta CDR3 rearrangement, sequence reads were collapsed and filtered. For each sample, productive Simpson clonality was calculated by taking the square root of Simpson's diversity index across productive rearrangements. TCRdb mirrors the immuneACCESS table, restricted to in-frame sequences. Some clones are absent from its copies; in checked studies, under half trace to an unresolved V gene, and the reason for the others is unknown. V, J and clone size derive from that table, while D and trimming were established from the DNA sequence. This sample holds about 150,000 clones; around four fifths were observed only once. The ten largest clones add up to 35% to 45% of the sample.

The sequence was obtained from a human donor in a cohort sampled during active COVID-19. The sample taken for sequencing was peripheral blood. The chain uses TRBV11-3 and TRBJ1-1; a stretch of 8 junction bases matches TRBD1. The CDR3 in this case is CASTLGQGDEAFF. The nucleotide sequence is TGTGCCAGCACCCTCGGACAGGGAGATGAAGCTTTCTTT.